These T cell receptor beta chains were read from a single sample in a study of CD8+ T cells in alopecia areata. Clones were read by immunoSEQ multiplex PCR, and TCRdb kept only the in-frame ones, dropping some. The sample lists fewer than 350,000 clones, 55% to 70% seen once, with around 1.7% in the top ten. The source was CD4+ T cells sorted from blood, collected at week 24, from a patient treated with tofacitinib. These TCRs come from a human donor with alopecia areata. The CDR3 runs from the conserved cysteine through the conserved F or W. D genes are given only for firm matches.

D gene	V gene	CDR3 protein
TRBD1	TRBV25-1	CASGQGALGYTF
-	TRBV4-1	CASTPLLTSSVNIQYF
-	TRBV18	CASSPLRTEREAFF
-	TRBV10-3	CAISVDLKGSGELFF
-	TRBV7-2	CASSSQGIGEKLFF
-	TRBV23-1	CASSQGQRGEQPQHF
-	TRBV7-2	CASSLRQPTDTQYF
TRBD1	TRBV6-5	CASSSTGLQFF
-	TRBV29-1	CSVDSAGTDTQYF
-	TRBV6-5	CASSYRAPVTDTQYF
TRBD1	TRBV4-1	CASSQEEGAGGYSPLHF
TRBD1	TRBV19	CASSITLRRQGFSANYGYTF
-	TRBV29-1	CSVAGRNSYEQYF
-	TRBV30	CAWSVPSPGVATQYF
-	TRBV30	CAWSKGQITGELFF
-	TRBV30	CAWGNWDPAGINSPLHF
-	TRBV7-2	CASSPQGRGQPQHF
TRBD1	TRBV29-1	CSGRDRGLTIYF
TRBD2	TRBV11-2	CASSLDPGPGREQFF
-	TRBV5-1	CASSLGQSGEQYF
TRBD2	TRBV19	CASSITPLGPSGGTQETQYF
-	TRBV5-4	CASSRGWGGGEVTQYF
-	TRBV13	CASSLGQNTQYF
TRBD1	TRBV2	CASRAFNRGERYGYTF
-	TRBV20-1	CSLGIDTQYF
TRBD1	TRBV28	CASSFTGGREKLFF
-	TRBV20-1	CSADGSFEQYF
-	TRBV6-5	CASSYASNYGYTF
TRBD1	TRBV30	CASLPGQGLNTEAFF
TRBD1	TRBV30	CAWRLNRDSPPAFF
-	TRBV30	CAWSVKGDVSYEQYF
-	TRBV6-6	CASSSRTASYEQYF
-	TRBV9	CASSATPERDTQYF
-	TRBV29-1	CSVMGWGSKDGYTF
-	TRBV7-9	CASSFISGTEAFF
TRBD2	TRBV2	CASRPLAGGHNEQFF
-	TRBV5-1	CASSWNDGSTDTQYF
TRBD1	TRBV18	CASSPGTGAHGQYF
-	TRBV6-5	CASSYIAGERNEKLFF
-	TRBV30	CAWSVRIRGTYSGANVLTF
TRBD1	TRBV10-3	CAIYRGQGNEQFF
-	TRBV29-1	CSVEKGGTEAFF
-	TRBV2	CASSESGTYEQYF
TRBD1	TRBV11-1	CASSFPRDSLSGRQYF
-	TRBV27	CASSLGSVPLGAFF
-	TRBV28	CASSLLALTDNEQFF
-	TRBV29-1	CSVAWDNQAFF
TRBD1	TRBV6-1	CASSVVRGLYQPQHF
-	TRBV29-1	CSVSPGVGTEAFF
-	TRBV27	CASSLRETYGYTF
TRBD2	TRBV7-6	CASSLRPSGDGDEQFF
-	TRBV29-1	CSVSQGGGEKLFF
-	TRBV4-1	CASSQTISGAVPAPQHF
-	TRBV23-1	CASSQSSDQLNLGGSYNSPLHF
-	TRBV7-2	CASSPNRGDYGYTF